This TCR beta chain emerged from a study of OX40 agonist ivuxolimab in advanced cancers. About the study: An anti-OX40 (CD134) antibody with agonistic activity, ivuxolimab, was administered to patients. Mean age around 64 years, range roughly 23 to 79; nearly 85% male. Study conclusions and caveats: Some nonresponders additionally presented with little normalized T-cell clonal expansion.

The timepoints at which blood was sampled were baseline, cycle 4 day 1, and cycle 7 day 1. Profiled with immunoSEQ multiplex PCR; TCRdb holds only in-frame clones, not every one. The sample shows around 50,000 clones, 80% to 90% of them seen only once. As to this clone: Its matching antigen is unknown.

Trimming removed 0 bases at V and 0 bases at J, with 5 bases between. CDR3 length: 15 residues. Germline assignment: CDR1 MNHEY and CDR2 SVGAGI. The sample here was CD4+ or CD8+ T cells sorted from blood, taken in a trial of the OX40 agonist ivuxolimab. The chain combines TRBV6-5 with TRBJ1-4; D is uncertain. The receptor was isolated from an adult with an advanced solid tumor such as melanoma, head and neck, liver or kidney cancer. CDR3 nucleotide sequence: TGTGCCAGCAGTTACTCTCGTGCAACTAATGAAAAACTGTTTTTT. Translating it yields CASSYSRATNEKLFF.